The 6 T cell receptor beta chains below were found in one sample sequenced in a study of naive and memory T cell subsets. Findings and limits, study-wide: A few larger clonotypes appeared in naive repertoires, especially CD8, possibly memory cells re-expressing CD45RA.

The antigens for these receptors are not known. Both TRBC1 and TRBC2 were covered by a beta constant-region primer of two equimolar oligonucleotides. Ligated cDNA was amplified by four rounds of PCR with nested alpha and beta constant-region primers and SP2. TCRdb re-called the UMI-ligation and nested PCR reads with MiXCR, one entry per CDR3 protein. This sample carries some 82,000 distinct CDR3 sequences, around 11% of them seen once, and the ten largest clones take roughly 0.13%. The sample was naive CD4+ T cells from blood. These receptors were obtained from a human donor in good health.

The sample holds a few counts of this clonotype. The chain is built from TRBV7-8 and TRBJ2-2; a possible D gene is TRBD1 (6 bases). Trimming removed 5 bases at V and 5 bases at J, with 18 bases between. CDR3 length: 16 residues. The V gene's germline CDR1 is SGHVS and CDR2 FQNEAQ. The DNA of the CDR3 is TGTGCCAGCAGCCGCCGCGCACAGGGAGTAACCGGGGAGCTGTTTTTT. This sequence encodes CASSRRAQGVTGELFF.

This clonotype was counted only a few times. This chain uses TRBV20-1 with TRBJ2-5; 12 bases align to TRBD2. Losses at the gene ends were 2 bases for V and 2 bases for J; bases not matched to a gene: 12. The CDR3 totals 18 residues. In germline, CDR1 is DFQATT, CDR2 SNEGSKA (reference sequence). The CDR3 bases are TGCAGTGCTAGAAAAACTAGCGGGAGGTCGGGATGGCAAGAGACCCAGTACTTC. Translating gives CSARKTSGRSGWQETQYF.

This clonotype was counted a few times. V is TRBV2 and J is TRBJ2-5; 8 bases line up with TRBD2. J gave up 6 bases and V 4 bases, and 4 bases lay outside the gene matches. The germline V gene encodes CDR1 SNHLY and CDR2 FYNNEI. CDR3 length: 13 amino acids. CDR3 loop: CASSARGAQTQYF. CDR3 DNA sequence: TGTGCCAGCAGTGCGCGGGGGGCCCAGACCCAGTACTTC.

This clonotype was observed at least ten times. The chain uses TRBV20-1 and TRBJ2-7; 10 nucleotides line up with TRBD1. This CDR3 contains 14 residues. Germline values: CDR1 DFQATT, CDR2 SNEGSKA (reference sequence). V lost 4 bases to trimming and J lost 4 bases; unmatched junction nucleotides: 7. The CDR3 loop reads CSAIPGQGIYEQYF. CDR3 bases: TGCAGTGCTATACCGGGACAGGGGATATACGAGCAGTACTTC.

The sample holds a few counts of this clonotype. V is TRBV20-1 and J is TRBJ2-7, with D maybe TRBD1 (6 bases). V was shortened by 1 base and J by 3 bases, with 13 bases between the two germline ends. Germline V CDR1 and CDR2: DFQATT, SNEGSKA (reference sequence). CDR3 length: 14 residues. CDR3 sequence: CSARGHRAGYEQYF. CDR3 coding DNA: TGCAGTGCTAGAGGTCACAGGGCAGGCTACGAGCAGTACTTC.

The chain employs TRBV29-1 and TRBJ2-7, with D maybe TRBD1 (5 bases). The CDR3 runs to 14 residues. CDR1 and CDR2 (germline): SQVTM, ANQGSEA. The V end was cut by 2 bases, the J end by 7 bases, with 18 bases between. The CDR3 DNA reads TGCAGCGTTGAACGGTTAGGGGCCCCCACGGAGCAGTACTTC. Translated: CSVERLGAPTEQYF.